The 31 T cell receptor beta chains presented below share a single source sample, sequenced in a study of Ad26.COV2.S vaccination and SARS-CoV-2 variants. Clones were sequenced by immunoSEQ multiplex PCR, and TCRdb holds only the in-frame ones, with some missing. The table has around 300,000 clones, around 88% seen once; the top ten hold around a tenth. Described treatment: around 19 received Ad26.COV2.S at low or high dose, single or two shots; roughly five received placebo; per-sample allocation not given. Following the first vaccine or placebo injection, samples were taken on day 63. The sample consisted of peripheral blood, taken in a trial of Ad26.COV2.S vaccine versus placebo. Receptor source: a person between 18 and 59 years old who received the Ad26.COV2.S COVID-19 vaccine or a placebo.

The chain is built from TRBV5-1 and TRBJ2-7, with 12 bases lining up with TRBD1. The J segment lost 2 bases and the V segment lost 4 bases, leaving 4 bases of the junction unmatched. This CDR3 has 15 amino acids. Germline CDR1 SGHRS, CDR2 YFSETQ. Here the CDR3 DNA reads TGCGCCAGCAGCCGGGGACAGGGGGCCGCCTACGAGCAGTACTTC. Translation gives CASSRGQGAAYEQYF.

The V call is TRBV7-2, the J call TRBJ2-2; TRBD1 agrees at 7 bases. Losses at the gene ends were 5 bases for V and 7 bases for J; bases not matched to a gene: 4. This CDR3 has 13 residues. CDR1 is SGHTA, CDR2 FQGNSA, per germline. CDR3 loop: CASSRQGSGELFF. CDR3 nucleotide sequence: TGTGCCAGCAGCCGACAGGGTAGCGGGGAGCTGTTTTTT.

The rearrangement joins TRBV18 to TRBJ2-3; D unclear. V was pared by 3 bases and J by 2 bases, with 9 bases between. CDR3 length equals 14 residues. CDR1 KGHSH and CDR2 LQKENI come from the germline V gene. CDR3 sequence (DNA): TGTGCCAGCTCACCCGCGACATACACAGATACGCAGTATTTT. Translation: CASSPATYTDTQYF.

The V call is TRBV19, the J call TRBJ2-7; no definite D call. V was pared by 1 base and J by 2 bases, with 12 bases between. Germline V gene lookup returns CDR1 LNHDA and CDR2 SQIVND (reference sequence). The CDR3 contains 15 residues. The CDR3 region is CASSIGASSTYEQYF. In DNA form, the CDR3 reads TGTGCCAGTAGTATAGGAGCGTCAAGCACCTACGAGCAGTACTTC.

The chain joins TRBV9 to TRBJ2-1, with 7 bases lining up with TRBD1. The germline V gene has CDR1 SGDLS and CDR2 YYNGEE. V gave up 3 bases and J gave up 0 bases; unmatched junction bases: 6. The CDR3 has 16 residues. The CDR3 DNA reads as TGTGCCAGCAGCGCGACAGGGCCGAGCTCCTACAATGAGCAGTTCTTC. Translated: CASSATGPSSYNEQFF.

The J gene is TRBJ1-4, the V gene TRBV19; 7 bases are a match to TRBD1. CDR3 length: 14 residues. After removal of 10 bases from V and 4 bases from J, the junction contained 9 bases not matched to a gene. Germline V gene data show CDR1 as LNHDA and CDR2 as SQIVND (reference sequence). For the CDR3, the DNA is TGTGCCACCCGCCTGGGACAGAATAATGAAAAACTGTTTTTT. Translated, it gives CATRLGQNNEKLFF.

The DNA of the CDR3 is TGTGCCAGCATAAGGCAGGGCAGGTTTGGCGGCTACACCTTC. Its translation: CASIRQGRFGGYTF. The rearrangement links TRBV28 to TRBJ1-2, with D maybe TRBD1 (5 bases). Germline CDR1 reads MDHEN; CDR2 reads SYDVKM. This CDR3 contains 14 residues. Trimming took off 7 bases at V and 8 bases at J, with 20 bases between the two ends.

The chain links TRBV18 to TRBJ1-1, with no clear D. This CDR3 spans 14 amino acids. Germline V gene data show CDR1 as KGHSH and CDR2 as LQKENI. V was shortened by 6 bases and J by 5 bases, with 16 bases between the two germline ends. The CDR3 reads CASSPWARETEAFF. The CDR3 DNA reads as TGTGCCAGCTCGCCATGGGCGAGGGAGACTGAAGCTTTCTTT.

This clone was recorded only once. The chain employs TRBV27 and TRBJ2-2; D call uncertain. V dropped 0 bases and J dropped 3 bases, with 11 bases sitting between them. The CDR3 consists of 16 residues. Germline V CDR1 and CDR2: MNHEY, SMNVEV (reference sequence). CDR3 bases: TGTGCCAGCAGTTTATCATCCCAGCAGGACACCGGGGAGCTGTTTTTT. Translating gives CASSLSSQQDTGELFF.

This chain connects TRBV27 to TRBJ2-7; the D is unclear. Trimming took 3 bases from V and 2 from J, leaving 20 bases between them. Germline V gives CDR1 MNHEY, CDR2 SMNVEV (reference sequence). CDR3 length: 17 residues. The CDR3 loop reads CASSFVSSREFPYEQYF. Written as DNA, the CDR3 is TGTGCCAGCAGTTTCGTCTCATCTAGGGAATTCCCCTACGAGCAGTACTTC.

This chain connects TRBV19 to TRBJ2-7, with D maybe TRBD2 (6 bases). The CDR3 is 13 amino acids. The germline gives CDR1 LNHDA, CDR2 SQIVND (reference sequence). Trimming took 3 bases from V and 7 from J, leaving 13 bases between them. CDR3 nucleotide sequence: TGTGCCAGTAGTATCCAACTAGCAGGAGAGCAGTACTTC. As protein: CASSIQLAGEQYF.

V usage is TRBV28 and J usage is TRBJ1-1; D possibly corresponds to TRBD1 (6 bases). Deletions cut 7 bases from V and 4 bases from J, with 10 bases between. Per the germline V gene, CDR1 is MDHEN and CDR2 is SYDVKM. CDR3 size: 12 residues. The CDR3 nucleotides are TGTGCCAGCACCCGGACAGCCACTGAAGCTTTCTTT. It is translated as CASTRTATEAFF.

The chain is built from TRBV24-1 and TRBJ1-2; 10 nucleotides match TRBD1. CDR1 and CDR2 from the germline V gene are KGHDR and SFDVKD. The junction had 6 bases not matched to a gene; V was cut back by 4 bases and J by 8 bases. This CDR3 is built from 14 residues. The CDR3 coding sequence is TGTGCCACCAGTGACCGCGGGACAGGGGACGGCTACACCTTC. Protein sequence: CATSDRGTGDGYTF.

The chain carries TRBV14 and TRBJ1-6; D might be TRBD1 (5 bases). Looked up from germline, CDR1 is SGHDN and CDR2 is FVKESK. Trimming pared 0 bases from V and 6 bases from J, leaving 12 bases between. This CDR3 is 16 amino acids long. The CDR3 nucleotides read TGTGCCAGCAGCCAAGATCTTCGGCAGGGTAATTCACCCCTCCACTTT. Its translation is CASSQDLRQGNSPLHF.

This sequence joins TRBV6-2 or TRBV6-3 and TRBJ2-7; no firm D call. CDR3 size: 13 residues. CDR1 and CDR2 from the germline V gene are MNHEY and SVGEGT. The V end was cut by 2 bases, the J end by 1 base, with 6 bases between. CDR3 protein: CASSYGASYEQYF. The CDR3 nucleotides read TGTGCCAGCAGTTACGGTGCTTCCTACGAGCAGTACTTC.

This chain joins TRBV18 and TRBJ2-2, with D perhaps TRBD1 (5 bases). The germline V gene encodes CDR1 KGHSH and CDR2 LQKENI. Deletions cut 3 bases from V and 2 bases from J, with 13 bases between. This CDR3 comprises 16 residues. The CDR3 bases are TGTGCCAGCTCACCCCTTGGGCAGGGAAACACCGGGGAGCTGTTTTTT. This encodes CASSPLGQGNTGELFF.

The chain uses TRBV7-2 and TRBJ2-7; 9 bases line up with TRBD1. The CDR3 has 15 amino acids. The V gene's germline CDR1 is SGHTA and CDR2 FQGNSA. V gave up 5 bases and J gave up 2 bases; unmatched junction bases: 7. CDR3 DNA: TGTGCCAGCAGCCGCACCGGGACAGGGACCTACGAGCAGTACTTC. It specifies CASSRTGTGTYEQYF.

On this clone itself: Additional DNA sequences in this sample encode the identical CDR3. V is TRBV12-3 or TRBV12-4 and J is TRBJ1-5; D remains unclear. The ends were cut back, 2 bases at V and 4 bases at J, with 6 bases in the middle. The CDR3 covers 13 residues. In nucleotides, the CDR3 is TGTGCCAGCAGTTTAACGGGGAATCAGCCCCAGCATTTT. Residues: CASSLTGNQPQHF.

As concerns this clone: Other DNA sequences in the same sample also yield this CDR3. The chain employs TRBV6-2 or TRBV6-3 and TRBJ2-5; D unclear. Trimming cost V 0 bases and J 4 bases, with 3 bases left between them. Germline lookup yields CDR1 MNHEY and CDR2 SVGEGT. This CDR3 is built from 12 residues. CDR3 loop: CASSYSGETQYF. The CDR3 nucleotides are TGTGCCAGCAGTTACTCGGGAGAGACCCAGTACTTC.

This chain joins TRBV28 and TRBJ1-2, with D unresolved. Trimming cost V 4 bases and J 5 bases, with 17 bases left between them. The CDR3 loop spans 15 amino acids. Looked up from germline, CDR1 is MDHEN and CDR2 is SYDVKM. As DNA, the CDR3 is TGTGCCAGCAGTTCCAGACCGCCTAGCGGATATGGCTACACCTTC. Translated: CASSSRPPSGYGYTF.

The J gene is TRBJ1-2, the V gene TRBV19; 8 nucleotides align to TRBD1. V was clipped by 5 bases and J by 6 bases; unmatched bases: 5. This CDR3 is built from 13 residues. In germline, CDR1 is LNHDA, CDR2 SQIVND (reference sequence). CDR3 sequence: CASSRQGTDGYTF. The DNA for the CDR3 is TGTGCCAGTAGTCGACAGGGGACGGATGGCTACACCTTC.

The chain uses TRBV7-3 and TRBJ2-2; unclear D gene. CDR1 and CDR2 from the germline V gene are SGHTA and FQGTGA. V was cut by 1 base and J by 6 bases, with 9 bases left in between. This CDR3 region has 14 residues. For the CDR3, the DNA is TGTGCCAGCAGCTTAAGCAGTTTATCCGGGGAGCTGTTTTTT. Encoded protein: CASSLSSLSGELFF.

The chain links TRBV24-1 to TRBJ1-5; D gene ambiguous. CDR3 length: 14 amino acids. V lost 8 bases and J lost 2, with 12 bases in between. Germline-derived CDR1 and CDR2 are KGHDR and SFDVKD. The CDR3 loop is CATNDGVGNQPQHF. The CDR3 coding sequence is TGTGCCACCAACGACGGGGTAGGCAATCAGCCCCAGCATTTT.

The chain is built from TRBV7-9 and TRBJ2-7; D unclear. V was trimmed by 5 bases and J by 4 bases, leaving 18 bases between them. Germline CDR1 SEHNR, CDR2 FQNEAQ (reference sequence). The CDR3 loop spans 15 amino acids. The CDR3 DNA is TGTGCCAGCAGCCCCCGGAAAGCGTATGGGTACGAGCAGTACTTC. As protein: CASSPRKAYGYEQYF. The full variable domain, with the rest looked up from reference TRBV7-9 and TRBJ2-7, is DTGVSQNPRHKITKRGQNVTFRCDPISEHNRLYWYRQTLGQGPEFLTYFQNEAQLEKSRLLSDRFSAERPKGSFSTLEIQRTEQGDSAMYLCASSPRKAYGYEQYFGPGTRLTVT.

The chain links TRBV27 to TRBJ2-6, with 10 bases fitting TRBD1. Germline V lookup: CDR1 MNHEY, CDR2 SMNVEV (reference sequence). V lost 7 bases and J lost 4; bases outside the gene matches: 10. The CDR3 totals 17 residues. The CDR3 bases are TGTGCCAGCACTCCGGGACAGGGGTCAGCCGGGGCCAACGTCCTGACTTTC. This translates into CASTPGQGSAGANVLTF.

This chain joins TRBV5-1 and TRBJ2-5; 9 bases line up with TRBD1. Unmatched junction bases numbered 7, after V lost 2 bases and J lost 5 bases. The germline gives CDR1 SGHRS, CDR2 YFSETQ. The CDR3 has 15 amino acids. The CDR3 coding sequence is TGCGCCAGCAGCTTACAACAGGGGGCGCGGGAGACCCAGTACTTC. It specifies CASSLQQGARETQYF.

This clone turned up a few times. This sequence joins TRBV3-1 (or the pseudogene TRBV3-2) and TRBJ1-5, with TRBD1 as a possible D gene (6 bases). The germline CDR1 and CDR2 sequences are LGHDT and YNNKEL (reference sequence). The CDR3 has 16 amino acids. Trimming took 1 base from V and 0 from J, leaving 10 bases between them. The CDR3 is CASSQGQVNSNQPQHF. The CDR3 DNA follows: TGTGCCAGCAGCCAAGGACAGGTCAATAGCAATCAGCCCCAGCATTTT.

This sequence joins TRBV29-1 and TRBJ2-7, with TRBD1 identical over 11 bases. Germline-derived CDR1 and CDR2 are SQVTM and ANQGSEA. The CDR3 covers 13 residues. J was trimmed by 4 bases and V by 3 bases; bases with no gene match: 2. This CDR3 reads CSVDGTGGYEQYF. CDR3 coding DNA: TGCAGCGTTGATGGGACAGGGGGATACGAGCAGTACTTC.

The rearrangement links TRBV6-6 to TRBJ1-6; 10 bases line up with TRBD1. Germline CDR1 reads MNHNY; CDR2 reads SVGAGI (reference sequence). CDR3 length: 15 residues. Trimming removed 6 bases from V and 10 bases from J; junction bases left unmatched: 9. This chain's CDR3 is CASSPRQGASSPLHF. The CDR3 nucleotides are TGTGCCAGCAGCCCACGACAGGGGGCCAGCTCACCCCTCCACTTT.

The chain has TRBV7-9 and TRBJ1-1; the D gene is possibly TRBD1 (5 bases). With 4 bases removed from V and 1 base from J, the gap between germline ends came to 13 bases. CDR3 length: 15 amino acids. Germline V lookup: CDR1 SEHNR, CDR2 FQNEAQ (reference sequence). CDR3 sequence reads: CASSSSGRKNTEAFF. In DNA, the CDR3 is TGTGCCAGCAGCTCGTCGGGACGGAAGAACACTGAAGCTTTCTTT.

J is TRBJ2-1 and V is TRBV3-1 (or the pseudogene TRBV3-2), with D possibly being TRBD2 (5 bases). V gave up 4 bases and J gave up 5 bases, with 12 bases separating them. This CDR3 has 14 residues. CDR1 and CDR2 (germline): LGHDT, YNNKEL (reference sequence). CDR3 nucleotide sequence: TGTGCCAGCAGCCCCGGTGGGCGGGACAATGAGCAGTTCTTC. It codes for CASSPGGRDNEQFF.